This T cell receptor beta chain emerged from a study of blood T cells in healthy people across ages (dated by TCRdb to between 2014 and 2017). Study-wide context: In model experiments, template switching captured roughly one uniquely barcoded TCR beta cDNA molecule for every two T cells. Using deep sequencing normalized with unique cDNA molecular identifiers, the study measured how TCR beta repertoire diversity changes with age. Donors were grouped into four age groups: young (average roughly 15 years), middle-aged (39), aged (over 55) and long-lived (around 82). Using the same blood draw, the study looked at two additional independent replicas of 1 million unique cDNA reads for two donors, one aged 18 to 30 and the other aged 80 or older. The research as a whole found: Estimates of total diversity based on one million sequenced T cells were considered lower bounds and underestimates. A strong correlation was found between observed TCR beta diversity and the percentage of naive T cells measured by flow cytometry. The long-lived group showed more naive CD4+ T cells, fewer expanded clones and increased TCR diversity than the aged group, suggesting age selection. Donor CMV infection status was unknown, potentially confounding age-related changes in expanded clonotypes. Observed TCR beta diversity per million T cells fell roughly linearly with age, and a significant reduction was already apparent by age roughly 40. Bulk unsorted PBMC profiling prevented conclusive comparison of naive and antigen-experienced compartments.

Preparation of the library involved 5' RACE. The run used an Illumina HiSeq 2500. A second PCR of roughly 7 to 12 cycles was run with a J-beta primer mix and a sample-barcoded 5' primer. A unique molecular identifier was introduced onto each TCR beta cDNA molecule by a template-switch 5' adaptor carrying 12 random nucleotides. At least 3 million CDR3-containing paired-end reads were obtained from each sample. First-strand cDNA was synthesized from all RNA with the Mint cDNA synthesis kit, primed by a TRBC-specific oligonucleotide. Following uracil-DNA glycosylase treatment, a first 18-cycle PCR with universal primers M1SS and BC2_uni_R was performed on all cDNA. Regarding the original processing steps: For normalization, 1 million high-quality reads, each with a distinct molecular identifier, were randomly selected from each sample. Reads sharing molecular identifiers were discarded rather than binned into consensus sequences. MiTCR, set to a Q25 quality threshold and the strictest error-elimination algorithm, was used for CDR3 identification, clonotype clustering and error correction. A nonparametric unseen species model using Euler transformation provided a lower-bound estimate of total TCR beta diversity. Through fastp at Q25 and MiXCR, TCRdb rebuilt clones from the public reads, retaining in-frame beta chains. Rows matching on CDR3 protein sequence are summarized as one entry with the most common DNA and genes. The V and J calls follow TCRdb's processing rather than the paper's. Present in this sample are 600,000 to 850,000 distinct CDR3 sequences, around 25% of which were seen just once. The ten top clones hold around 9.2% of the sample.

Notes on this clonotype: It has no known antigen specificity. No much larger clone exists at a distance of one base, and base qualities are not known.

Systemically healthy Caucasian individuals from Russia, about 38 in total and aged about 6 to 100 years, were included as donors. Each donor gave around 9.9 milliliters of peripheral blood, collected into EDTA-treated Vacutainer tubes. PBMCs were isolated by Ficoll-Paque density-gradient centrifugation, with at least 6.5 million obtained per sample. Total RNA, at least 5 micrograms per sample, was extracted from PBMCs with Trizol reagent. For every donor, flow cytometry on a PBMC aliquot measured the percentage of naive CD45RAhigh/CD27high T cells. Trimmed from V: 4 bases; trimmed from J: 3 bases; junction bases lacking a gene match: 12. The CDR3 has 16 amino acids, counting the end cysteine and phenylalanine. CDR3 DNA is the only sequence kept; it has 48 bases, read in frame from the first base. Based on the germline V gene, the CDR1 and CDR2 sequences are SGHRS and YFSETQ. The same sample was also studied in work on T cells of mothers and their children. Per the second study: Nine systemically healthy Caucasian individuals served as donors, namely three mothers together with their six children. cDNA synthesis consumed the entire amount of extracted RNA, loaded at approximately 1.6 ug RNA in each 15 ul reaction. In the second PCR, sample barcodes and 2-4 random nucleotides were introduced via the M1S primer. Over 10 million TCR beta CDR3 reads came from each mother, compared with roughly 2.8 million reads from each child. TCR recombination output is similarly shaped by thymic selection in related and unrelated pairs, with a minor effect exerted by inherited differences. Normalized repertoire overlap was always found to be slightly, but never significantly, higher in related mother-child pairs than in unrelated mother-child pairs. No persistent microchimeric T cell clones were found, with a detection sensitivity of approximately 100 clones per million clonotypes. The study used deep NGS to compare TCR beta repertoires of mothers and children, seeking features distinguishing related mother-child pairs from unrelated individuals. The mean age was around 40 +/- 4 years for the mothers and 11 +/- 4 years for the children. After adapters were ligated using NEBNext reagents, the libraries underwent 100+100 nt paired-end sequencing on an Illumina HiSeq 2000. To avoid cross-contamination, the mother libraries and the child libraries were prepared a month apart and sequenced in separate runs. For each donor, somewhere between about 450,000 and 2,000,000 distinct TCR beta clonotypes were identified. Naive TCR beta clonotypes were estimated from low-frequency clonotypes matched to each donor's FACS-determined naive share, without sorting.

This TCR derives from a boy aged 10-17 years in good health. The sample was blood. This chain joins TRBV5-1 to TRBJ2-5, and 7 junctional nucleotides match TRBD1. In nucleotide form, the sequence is TGCGCCAGCAGCGTTGGCCGTTCAGACAGGGAAGAGACCCAGTACTTC. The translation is CASSVGRSDREETQYF.